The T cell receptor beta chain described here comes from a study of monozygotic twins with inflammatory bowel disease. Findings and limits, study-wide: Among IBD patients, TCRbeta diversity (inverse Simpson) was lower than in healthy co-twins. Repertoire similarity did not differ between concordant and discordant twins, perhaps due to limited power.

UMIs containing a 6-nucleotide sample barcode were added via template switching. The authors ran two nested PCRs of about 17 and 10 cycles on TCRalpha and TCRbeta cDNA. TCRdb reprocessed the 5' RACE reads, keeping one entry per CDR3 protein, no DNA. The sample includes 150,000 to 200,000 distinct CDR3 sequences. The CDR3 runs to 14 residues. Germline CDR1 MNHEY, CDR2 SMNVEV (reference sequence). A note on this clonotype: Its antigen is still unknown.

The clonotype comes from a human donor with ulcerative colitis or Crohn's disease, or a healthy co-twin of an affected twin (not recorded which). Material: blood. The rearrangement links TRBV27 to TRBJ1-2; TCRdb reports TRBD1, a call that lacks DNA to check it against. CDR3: CASSLSGTGNGYTF.